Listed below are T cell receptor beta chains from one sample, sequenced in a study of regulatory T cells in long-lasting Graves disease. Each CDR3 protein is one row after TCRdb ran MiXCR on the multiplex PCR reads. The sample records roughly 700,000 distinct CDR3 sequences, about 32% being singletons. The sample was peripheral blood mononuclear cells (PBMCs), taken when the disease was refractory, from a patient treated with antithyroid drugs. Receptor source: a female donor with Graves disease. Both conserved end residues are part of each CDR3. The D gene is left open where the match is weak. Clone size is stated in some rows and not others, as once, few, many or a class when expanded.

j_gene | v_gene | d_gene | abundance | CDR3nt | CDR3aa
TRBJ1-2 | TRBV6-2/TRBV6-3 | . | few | TGTGCCAGCAGTTACTTCGACAGTGCTGGCTACACCTTC | CASSYFDSAGYTF
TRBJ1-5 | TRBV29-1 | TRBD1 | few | TGCAGCGTTTCGGGACAGAATCAGCCCCAGCATTTT | CSVSGQNQPQHF
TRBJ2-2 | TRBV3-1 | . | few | TGTGCCAGCAGCCAGAGAGGTGCGAACACCGGGGAGCTGTTTTTT | CASSQRGANTGELFF
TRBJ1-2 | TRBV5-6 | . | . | TGTGCCAGCAGCCACGACAGAATCTATGGCTACACCTTC | CASSHDRIYGYTF
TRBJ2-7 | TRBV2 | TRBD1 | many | TGTGCCAGCAGTGGGACAGGGACATACGAGCAGTACTTC | CASSGTGTYEQYF
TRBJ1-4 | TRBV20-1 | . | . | TGCAGTGCTGGGAGAAGGGGTGAAAAACTGTTTTTT | CSAGRRGEKLFF
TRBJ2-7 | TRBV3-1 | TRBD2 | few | TGTGCCAGCAGCCTAAGCGGGAGTAACAACGAGCAGTACTTC | CASSLSGSNNEQYF
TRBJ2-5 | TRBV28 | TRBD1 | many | TGTGCCAGCACCCAATCCGACTACAGGGGAGAGACCCAGTACTTC | CASTQSDYRGETQYF
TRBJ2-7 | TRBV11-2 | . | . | TGTGCCAGCAGCTTAGAGGTTACTTCCTACGAGCAGTACTTC | CASSLEVTSYEQYF
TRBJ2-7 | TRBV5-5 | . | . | TGTGCCAGCAGCTTGGAGGGGGGGCTGTCCTACGAGCAGTACTTC | CASSLEGGLSYEQYF
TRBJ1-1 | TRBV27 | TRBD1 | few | TGTGCCAGCAGCCCCCCACTGGACAGGGCCACTGAAGCTTTCTTT | CASSPPLDRATEAFF
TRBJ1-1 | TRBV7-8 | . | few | TGTGCCAGCAGCTTCCGGGACAAGAACACTGAAGCTTTCTTT | CASSFRDKNTEAFF
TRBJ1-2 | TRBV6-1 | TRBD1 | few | TGTGCCAGCAGTGAAGACAGGGGCGCATTCTATGGCTACACCTTC | CASSEDRGAFYGYTF
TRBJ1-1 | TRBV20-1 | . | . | TGCAGTGCTAGATCGGGACAAAACACTGAAGCTTTCTTT | CSARSGQNTEAFF
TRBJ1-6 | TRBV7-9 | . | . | TGTGCCAGCAGCTTGTACGTAGGGATCGATTCACCCCTCCACTTT | CASSLYVGIDSPLHF
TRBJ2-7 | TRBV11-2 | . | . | TGTGCCAGCAGCTTTTCGCAGGACCTACCTCCCAACGAGCAGTACTTC | CASSFSQDLPPNEQYF
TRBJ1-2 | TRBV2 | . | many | TGTGCCAGCAGTGAATCAGGCAAAGCTAACTATGGCTACACCTTC | CASSESGKANYGYTF
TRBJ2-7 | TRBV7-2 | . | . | TGTGCCAGCAGCTTAGGTGTTCTAGCCTCATACGAGCAGTACTTC | CASSLGVLASYEQYF
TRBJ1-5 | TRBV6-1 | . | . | TGTGCCAGCAGTGGGTCGGGGGCCAATCAGCCCCAGCATTTT | CASSGSGANQPQHF
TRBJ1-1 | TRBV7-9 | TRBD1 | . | TGTGCCAGCAGCTTAGGGGACAGGGTTGGTGAAGCTTTCTTT | CASSLGDRVGEAFF
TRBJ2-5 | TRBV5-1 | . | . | TGCGCCAGCAGCCCTTCGGTGATCCAAGAGACCCAGTACTTC | CASSPSVIQETQYF
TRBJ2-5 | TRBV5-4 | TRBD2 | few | TGTGCCAGCAGCGAGTCTAGCGGGAAAAAGACCCAGTACTTC | CASSESSGKKTQYF
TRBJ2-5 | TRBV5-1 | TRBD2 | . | TGCGCCAGCAGCGGACGGCCGGGAGGAGAGACCCAGTACTTC | CASSGRPGGETQYF
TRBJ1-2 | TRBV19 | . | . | TGTGCCAGTAGTACAAAAGAAGTCTATGGCTACACCTTC | CASSTKEVYGYTF
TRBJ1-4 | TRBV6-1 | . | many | TGTGCCAGCAGTAGTACCAGGGTCGGCGAAAAACTGTTTTTT | CASSSTRVGEKLFF
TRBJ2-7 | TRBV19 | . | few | TGTGCCAGTACCGACCTAACGGGGGCCGAGCAGTACTTC | CASTDLTGAEQYF
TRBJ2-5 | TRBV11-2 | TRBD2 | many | TGTGCCAGCAGACCCAGCGGGAGCTTTAGAGAGACCCAGTACTTC | CASRPSGSFRETQYF
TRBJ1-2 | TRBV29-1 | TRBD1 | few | TGCAGCGTTGTTCGGACAGGGGTTGGCTACACCTTC | CSVVRTGVGYTF
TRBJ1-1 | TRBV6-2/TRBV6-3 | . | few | TGTGCCAGCAGTGAAGTGCAGGGGACCACTGAAGCTTTCTTT | CASSEVQGTTEAFF
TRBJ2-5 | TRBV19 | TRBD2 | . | TGTGCCAGTGCTGGACTAGCGGGAGCTGGGGAGCAGTACTTC | CASAGLAGAGEQYF
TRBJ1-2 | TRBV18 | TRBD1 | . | TGTGCCAGCTCACCACCCCTCGACAGGGCCGAAGACTATGGCTACACCTTC | CASSPPLDRAEDYGYTF
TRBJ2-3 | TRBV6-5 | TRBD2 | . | TGTGCCAGCATTACGGGGGGAACAGATACGCAGTATTTT | CASITGGTDTQYF
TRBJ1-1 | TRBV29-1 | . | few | TGCAGCTCCGGCGACGAAAAGGACACTGAAGCTTTCTTT | CSSGDEKDTEAFF
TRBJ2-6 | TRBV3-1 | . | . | TGTGCCAGCAGCCAAGATGGGGGCTCTGGGGCCAACGTCCTGACTTTC | CASSQDGGSGANVLTF
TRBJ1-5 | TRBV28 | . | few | TGTGCCAGCAGCCCGGTGGCTGGTTTGGGTTCTAGCAATCAGCCCCAGCATTTT | CASSPVAGLGSSNQPQHF
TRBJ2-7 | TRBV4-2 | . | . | TGTGCCAGCAGCCAAGTTAGAGAGCAGTACTTC | CASSQVREQYF
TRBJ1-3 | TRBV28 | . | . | TGTGCCAGCAGTTCCCCGGGACCGCCACTTTCGCACATATATTTT | CASSSPGPPLSHIYF
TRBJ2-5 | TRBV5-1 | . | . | TGCGCCAGCTCCTGGGACGGTCGCTCTACCCAGTACTTC | CASSWDGRSTQYF
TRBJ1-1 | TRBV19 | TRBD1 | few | TGTGCCAGTAGTCCAGGGGGGGGCGCGGGCACTGAAGCTTTCTTT | CASSPGGGAGTEAFF
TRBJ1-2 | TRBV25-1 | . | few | TGTGCCAGCAGTGAGCCAGGGATAAACTATGGCTACACCTTC | CASSEPGINYGYTF
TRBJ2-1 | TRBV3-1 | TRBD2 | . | TGTGCCAGCAGCCGGCGGACTAGCGGGAATCTCAATGAGCAGTTCTTC | CASSRRTSGNLNEQFF
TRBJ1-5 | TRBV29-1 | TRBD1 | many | TGCAGCGTCGGGGACAGGGGCAATCAGCCCCAGCATTTT | CSVGDRGNQPQHF
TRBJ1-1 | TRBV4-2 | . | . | TGTGCCAGCAGCCAAGAACGGAGAGGCACTGAAGCTTTCTTT | CASSQERRGTEAFF
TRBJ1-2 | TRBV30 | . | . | TGTGCCTGGGGCCCCGGGACTCCAGGGGGCTACACCTTC | CAWGPGTPGGYTF
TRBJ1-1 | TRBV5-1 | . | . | TGCGCCAGCAGCCAGGATGCGGGGGACACTGAAGCTTTCTTT | CASSQDAGDTEAFF
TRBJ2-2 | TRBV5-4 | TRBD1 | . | TGTGCCAGCAGCTCATTTTTGACAGGGTCGAACACCGGGGAGCTGTTTTTT | CASSSFLTGSNTGELFF
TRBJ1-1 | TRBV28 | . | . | TGTGCCAGCAGTTGGGCGGGACAGAACACTGAAGCTTTCTTT | CASSWAGQNTEAFF
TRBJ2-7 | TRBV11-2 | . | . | TGTGCCAGCAGCCTCACGGGGACCGCCGTCCACGAGCAGTACTTC | CASSLTGTAVHEQYF
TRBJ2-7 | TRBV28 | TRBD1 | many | TGTGCCAGCAGTCACGGGACAGGGGTTATCTACGAGCAGTACTTC | CASSHGTGVIYEQYF
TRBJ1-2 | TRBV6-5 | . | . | TGTGCCAGCAGTTACTCAGGACGTCGGGGCTATGGCTACACCTTC | CASSYSGRRGYGYTF
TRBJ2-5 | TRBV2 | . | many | TGTGCCAGCAGCCGTATCCAAGAGACCCAGTACTTC | CASSRIQETQYF